The 31 T cell receptor beta chains in this list originate from one sample, sequenced in a study of cytomegalovirus exposure and HLA in healthy donors. Vbeta (60) and Jbeta (13) primers were used in the PCR. Using immunoSEQ multiplex PCR, the repertoire was profiled, and TCRdb retains in-frame clones only, with some absent. The top ten clones hold 0.69% of a sample with 150,000 to 200,000 clones, about 80% of them seen once. Source material: PBMCs. These receptors all stem from a woman aged 40-49 years in good health and CMV-seronegative.

CDR3 protein: CASSLNPTGGLSEQYF. The CDR3 coding sequence is TGTGCCAGCAGCCTCAACCCCACGGGCGGGCTCTCCGAGCAGTACTTC. This chain uses TRBV7-2 with TRBJ2-7; a weak D match, TRBD2 (5 bases). There are 16 residues in the CDR3. Trimming removed 5 bases from V and 6 bases from J, with 23 bases in between. Looked up from germline, CDR1 is SGHTA and CDR2 is FQGNSA.

The V gene is TRBV6-1, the J gene TRBJ1-2; the D gene is possibly TRBD1 (5 bases). The CDR3 contains 14 residues. Trimming pared 2 bases from V and 6 bases from J, leaving 13 bases between. Germline-derived CDR1 and CDR2 are MNHNS and SASEGT. CDR3 residues: CASSEFLTDDGYTF. In DNA, the CDR3 is TGTGCCAGCAGTGAATTTCTGACAGATGATGGCTACACCTTC.

V and J are TRBV7-2 and TRBJ2-7, with TRBD2 as a possible D gene (5 bases). The V end lost 5 bases, the J end lost 5 bases, and 16 bases lay between the germline ends. This CDR3 is built from 14 residues. Per the germline V gene, CDR1 is SGHTA and CDR2 is FQGNSA. CDR3 loop: CASSPWTRGNEQYF. For the CDR3, the DNA is TGTGCCAGCAGCCCCTGGACTCGGGGTAACGAGCAGTACTTC.

This clone was detected only once. One junction end does not reproduce the germline sequence, and a read error may be involved. The chain is built from TRBV5-1 and TRBJ1-1; tentatively, D is TRBD1 (5 bases). The CDR3 has 15 amino acids. Germline lookup yields CDR1 SGHRS and CDR2 YFSETQ. CDR3 bases: TGCGCCAGCGGGTCGGGTGAGGGACTGAACGCTGAAGCTTTCTTT. It translates to CASGSGEGLNAEAFF.

The V call is TRBV4-2, the J call TRBJ2-3; 7 bases match TRBD2. The J segment lost 6 bases and the V segment lost 0 bases, leaving 6 bases of the junction unmatched. Germline V lookup: CDR1 LGHNA, CDR2 YNFKEQ. The CDR3 has 15 residues. The CDR3 loop reads CASSQDKGGSDTQYF. CDR3 nucleotides: TGTGCCAGCAGCCAAGATAAGGGCGGGAGTGATACGCAGTATTTT.

This rearrangement joins TRBV6-1 to TRBJ2-7, with a weak D call TRBD1 (6 bases). With 0 bases removed from V and 2 bases from J, the gap between germline ends came to 14 bases. The germline CDR1 and CDR2 sequences are MNHNS and SASEGT. The CDR3 spans 16 residues. The CDR3 DNA reads as TGTGCCAGCAGTGAAGCTAGCAGGGGAGCACCCTACGAGCAGTACTTC. Amino acid sequence: CASSEASRGAPYEQYF.

V is TRBV27 and J is TRBJ2-7; the match to TRBD1 covers 7 bases. CDR1 is MNHEY and CDR2 is SMNVEV in the germline V gene (reference sequence). After removal of 3 bases from V and 1 base from J, the junction contained 3 bases not matched to a gene. The CDR3 runs 14 residues. This CDR3 is CASSFDRVSYEQYF. The CDR3 coding sequence is TGTGCCAGCAGTTTCGACAGGGTGTCCTACGAGCAGTACTTC.

The V call is TRBV6-1, the J call TRBJ1-1; D call uncertain. Germline V lookup: CDR1 MNHNS, CDR2 SASEGT. V lost 3 bases, J lost 6 bases, and 23 bases lay in between. The CDR3 extends over 17 amino acids. The CDR3 sequence: CASSEANGQDLGSEAFF. CDR3 DNA: TGTGCCAGCAGTGAGGCCAATGGGCAGGATCTTGGTTCTGAAGCTTTCTTT.

The chain employs TRBV5-1 and TRBJ2-1; 10 nucleotides align to TRBD2. Germline loops: CDR1 SGHRS, CDR2 YFSETQ. The CDR3 runs to 15 residues. V lost 4 bases, J lost 4 bases, and 5 bases stayed unmatched. This CDR3 reads CASSDKAGGYNEQFF. CDR3 bases: TGCGCCAGCAGCGACAAAGCGGGAGGGTACAATGAGCAGTTCTTC.

V usage is TRBV11-3 and J usage is TRBJ2-7; 8 nucleotides line up with TRBD1. Germline V gene data show CDR1 as SGHNT and CDR2 as YENEEA. The CDR3 sequence is 15 residues long. V gave up 3 bases and J gave up 2 bases; unmatched junction bases: 6. The CDR3 DNA sequence: TGTGCCAGCAGCTTTCCGGGACAGGACCCCTACGAGCAGTACTTC. Protein sequence: CASSFPGQDPYEQYF.

The chain uses TRBV2 and TRBJ1-4, with 9 bases that match TRBD1. Germline V gives CDR1 SNHLY, CDR2 FYNNEI. The CDR3 contains 12 residues. The V gene end was trimmed by 9 bases and the J gene end by 7 bases; junction bases not matched to a gene: 3. CDR3 sequence reads: CARGQGGEKLFF. In nucleotides, the CDR3 is TGTGCCAGGGGACAGGGCGGTGAAAAACTGTTTTTT.

The chain recombines TRBV28 with TRBJ1-5, with 7 positions matching TRBD1. Germline loops: CDR1 MDHEN, CDR2 SYDVKM. CDR3 length equals 15 residues. V was pared by 5 bases and J by 5 bases, with 9 bases of the junction left unmatched. CDR3: CASSLHRGGDQPQHF. The CDR3 DNA sequence: TGTGCCAGCAGTCTACACAGGGGTGGGGATCAGCCCCAGCATTTT.

The chain recombines TRBV7-8 with TRBJ2-7; TRBD2 matches at 8 bases. The junction had 7 bases not matched to a gene; V was cut back by 2 bases and J by 4 bases. The CDR3 runs 15 residues. Germline assignment: CDR1 SGHVS and CDR2 FQNEAQ. This CDR3 is CASSLPPGLVYEQYF. CDR3 sequence (DNA): TGTGCCAGCAGCTTACCCCCGGGACTAGTATACGAGCAGTACTTC.

The J gene is TRBJ2-3, the V gene TRBV19; TRBD2 matches at 8 bases. The CDR3 is 13 amino acids. V dropped 6 bases and J dropped 5; count of bases not matched to a gene: 4. Per germline, CDR1 LNHDA and CDR2 SQIVND (reference sequence). DNA for the CDR3: TGTGCCAGTAGGGCGGGGGGTGGAGATACGCAGTATTTT. This encodes CASRAGGGDTQYF. Using reference TRBV19 and TRBJ2-3 for the parts outside the CDR3, the full variable domain is DGGITQSPKYLFRKEGQNVTLSCEQNLNHDAMYWYRQDPGQGLRLIYYSQIVNDFQKGDIAEGYSVSREKKESFPLTVTSAQKNPTAFYLCASRAGGGDTQYFGPGTRLTVL.

CDR3 amino acids: CASSSISGTSGYEQYF. DNA of the CDR3: TGTGCCAGTAGTAGCATCTCCGGGACTAGCGGCTACGAGCAGTACTTC. The chain employs TRBV19 and TRBJ2-7; 11 bases are a match to TRBD2. CDR3 length equals 16 residues. V dropped 4 bases and J dropped 3; count of bases not matched to a gene: 8. Germline CDR1 and CDR2: LNHDA and SQIVND (reference sequence).

This chain links TRBV5-4 with TRBJ2-7, with D tentatively TRBD1 (6 bases). Germline values: CDR1 SGHNT, CDR2 YYREEE (reference sequence). This CDR3 comprises 13 residues. Trimming removed 0 bases from V and 5 bases from J, with 9 bases in between. The CDR3 reads CASSLVQGHEQYF. The CDR3 bases are TGTGCCAGCAGCTTGGTTCAGGGGCACGAGCAGTACTTC.

The chain has TRBV5-6 and TRBJ2-5, with 14 bases fitting TRBD2. The J call may be mistaken, given a closer DNA end match to TRBJ2-7. CDR3 size: 16 residues. CDR1 and CDR2 from the germline V gene are SGHDT and YYEEEE. The chain's CDR3 is CASSEGLAGASYEQYF. The CDR3 nucleotides read TGTGCCAGCAGCGAGGGACTAGCGGGGGCCTCCTACGAGCAGTACTTC.

The gene calls are TRBV27 and TRBJ2-2; 8 positions match TRBD2. The CDR3 consists of 17 residues. The ends lost 3 bases at V and 3 bases at J; junction bases unmatched: 9. Per germline, CDR1 MNHEY and CDR2 SMNVEV (reference sequence). CDR3 region: CASSLLPGGSDTGELFF. DNA for the CDR3: TGTGCCAGCAGTTTGTTGCCGGGAGGGTCAGACACCGGGGAGCTGTTTTTT.

This chain links TRBV4-3 with TRBJ2-5; D remains ambiguous. V lost 1 base and J 1 base, leaving 4 bases between the germline ends. The CDR3 runs 13 residues. Germline V gene lookup returns CDR1 LGHNA and CDR2 YSLEER. The CDR3 DNA reads as TGCGCCAGCAGCCAAGCATCCCAAGAGACCCAGTACTTC. It is translated as CASSQASQETQYF.

The V gene is TRBV5-4, the J gene TRBJ2-5; 9 bases are a match to TRBD2. Germline CDR1 is SGHNT and CDR2 is YYREEE (reference sequence). The length of the CDR3 is 17 residues. J lost 2 bases, V lost 2 bases, and 10 bases had no gene match. CDR3 region: CASSFGAASGIQETQYF. CDR3 coding DNA: TGTGCCAGCAGCTTTGGCGCGGCTAGCGGGATTCAAGAGACCCAGTACTTC.

J is TRBJ2-7 and V is TRBV6-1, with 11 bases aligning to TRBD2. The V gene end was trimmed by 6 bases and the J gene end by 2 bases; junction bases not matched to a gene: 3. Germline assignment: CDR1 MNHNS and CDR2 SASEGT. CDR3 length: 14 amino acids. CDR3 sequence (DNA): TGTGCCAGCAGGATAGCGGGAGGGCCCTACGAGCAGTACTTC. As protein: CASRIAGGPYEQYF.

The chain joins TRBV10-2 to TRBJ2-3, with 11 bases identical to TRBD2. The CDR3 consists of 18 residues. Germline loops: CDR1 WSHSY, CDR2 SAAADI. J gave up 5 bases and V 6 bases, and 16 bases lay outside the gene matches. CDR3 amino acids: CASRSVAGGLWARDTQYF. CDR3 coding DNA: TGCGCCAGCAGGAGTGTAGCGGGGGGGCTATGGGCTAGAGATACGCAGTATTTT.

The rearrangement uses TRBV5-4 and TRBJ1-2, with 8 bases fitting TRBD1. The J segment lost 8 bases and the V segment lost 3 bases, leaving 6 bases of the junction unmatched. This CDR3 has 13 residues. The germline CDR1 and CDR2 sequences are SGHNT and YYREEE (reference sequence). The chain's CDR3 is CASSSQGVGGYTF. The CDR3 DNA sequence: TGTGCCAGCAGCTCACAGGGGGTTGGAGGCTACACCTTC.

V gene TRBV30 combines with J gene TRBJ2-5; D is undetermined. Germline CDR1 is GTSNPN and CDR2 is SVGIG (reference sequence). The CDR3 consists of 14 residues. Trimming took 2 bases from V and 1 from J, leaving 11 bases between them. CDR3: CAWSIGSVQETQYF. CDR3 nucleotide sequence: TGTGCCTGGAGTATCGGGTCTGTCCAAGAGACCCAGTACTTC.

This chain joins TRBV10-2 and TRBJ1-6, with D possibly being TRBD1 (5 bases). The CDR3 runs to 16 residues. The germline V gene has CDR1 WSHSY and CDR2 SAAADI. With 7 bases removed from V and 4 bases from J, the gap between germline ends came to 17 bases. CDR3 bases: TGCGCCAGCACCGCGGGGAGGGGCCGATATAATTCACCCCTCCACTTT. Protein sequence: CASTAGRGRYNSPLHF.

The chain couples TRBV7-9 to TRBJ2-1; 12 nucleotides line up with TRBD2. V lost 1 base to trimming and J lost 3 bases; unmatched junction nucleotides: 10. This CDR3 contains 19 residues. Per germline, CDR1 SEHNR and CDR2 FQNEAQ (reference sequence). The CDR3, as DNA: TGTGCCAGCAGCTTAGAACTAGCGGGGGGCAAGGCGAACTACAATGAGCAGTTCTTC. Residues: CASSLELAGGKANYNEQFF.

CDR3 loop: CASSRTGGTEAFF. The CDR3 coding sequence is TGCGCCAGCAGCCGTACAGGGGGAACTGAAGCTTTCTTT. The rearrangement links TRBV4-3 to TRBJ1-1, with TRBD1 matching over 8 bases. With 4 bases clipped from V and 5 bases from J, the junction kept 3 bases outside the gene matches. Germline V gene sequence: CDR1 LGHNA, CDR2 YSLEER. The length of the CDR3 is 13 residues.

This clone was counted a few times. The J gene is TRBJ2-7, the V gene TRBV4-1, with 8 bases aligning to TRBD1. This CDR3 comprises 17 residues. Germline V lookup: CDR1 MGHRA, CDR2 YSYEKL. Trimming took 4 bases from V and 3 from J; bases not matched to a gene: 14. CDR3 DNA: TGCGCCAGCAGCCCACCCCACTCCGGGACAGGCCTCTACGAGCAGTACTTC. It translates to CASSPPHSGTGLYEQYF.

This rearrangement joins TRBV11-2 to TRBJ2-7, with a possible D match to TRBD1 (5 bases). The V gene lost 5 bases and the J gene lost 6 bases, with 14 bases spanning the gap. CDR1 is SGHAT, CDR2 FQNNGV, per germline. The CDR3 length is 13 residues. CDR3 sequence (DNA): TGTGCCAGCAGCCCCAGGGTCTTGGGCGAGCAGTACTTC. Protein product: CASSPRVLGEQYF.

J is TRBJ1-5 and V is TRBV6-1; TRBD1 matches 9 bases. The CDR3 consists of 14 residues. Germline values: CDR1 MNHNS, CDR2 SASEGT. Losses at the gene ends were 6 bases for V and 5 bases for J; bases not matched to a gene: 5. Here the CDR3 DNA reads TGTGCCAGCAGCTACCGACAGGGGGATCAGCCCCAGCATTTT. Its protein is CASSYRQGDQPQHF.

The chain is built from TRBV5-1 and TRBJ1-2; 8 positions match TRBD1. V lost 3 bases to trimming and J lost 3 bases; unmatched junction nucleotides: 4. The CDR3 is 14 residues long. CDR1 is SGHRS and CDR2 is YFSETQ in the germline V gene. The CDR3: CASSSMTGDYGYTF. In nucleotides, the CDR3 is TGCGCCAGCAGCTCGATGACAGGGGACTATGGCTACACCTTC.